The 9 T cell receptor beta chains reported below all come from one sample, sequenced in a study of T cell responses to AZD1222 COVID-19 vaccine. The assay was immunoSEQ multiplex PCR, and TCRdb's table has in-frame clones only and misses some. The sample shows more than 85,000 clones, approximately 86% of them seen only once. The input for sequencing was peripheral blood, taken on day 0 of AZD1222 vaccination. The receptors stem from an adult in good health.

This chain joins TRBV12-5 and TRBJ1-1; no clear D gene. CDR1 and CDR2 from the germline V gene are LGHNT and FRNRAP. Trimming pared 2 bases from V and 3 bases from J, leaving 7 bases between. This CDR3 comprises 13 residues. CDR3 protein: CASGLTSYTEAFF. The DNA for the CDR3 is TGTGCTAGTGGTTTGACATCGTACACTGAAGCTTTCTTT.

J is TRBJ1-2 and V is TRBV11-3; D remains unclear. Germline loops: CDR1 SGHNT, CDR2 YENEEA. This CDR3 has 14 residues. V lost 3 bases to trimming and J lost 5 bases, with 13 bases between them. The chain's CDR3 is CASSLGARGYGYTF. For the CDR3, the DNA is TGTGCCAGCAGCTTGGGTGCACGGGGATATGGCTACACCTTC.

This sequence joins TRBV18 and TRBJ2-7, with D tentatively TRBD2 (6 bases). This CDR3 contains 15 residues. CDR1 KGHSH and CDR2 LQKENI come from the germline V gene. V was shortened by 0 bases and J by 8 bases, with 17 bases between the two germline ends. The CDR3 DNA follows: TGTGCCAGCTCACCACCGGCGGGACGGGCGCAGAAGCAGTACTTC. This sequence encodes CASSPPAGRAQKQYF. The variable domain in full, with the rest retrieved from reference TRBV18 and TRBJ2-7, is NAGVMQNPRHLVRRRGQEARLRCSPMKGHSHVYWYRQLPEEGLKFMVYLQKENIIDESGMPKERFSAEFPKEGPSILRIQQVVRGDSAAYFCASSPPAGRAQKQYFGPGTRLTVT.

This chain joins TRBV11-2 and TRBJ2-7; tentative D call: TRBD2 (6 bases). Germline CDR1 and CDR2: SGHAT and FQNNGV. The V gene lost 4 bases and the J gene lost 0 bases, with 16 bases spanning the gap. The CDR3 runs 16 residues. This CDR3 reads CASSWAGSGGSYEQYF. In nucleotides, the CDR3 is TGTGCCAGCAGCTGGGCCGGTAGCGGAGGCTCCTACGAGCAGTACTTC.

The CDR3 is CASSPSPDTEAFF. The CDR3 nucleotides are TGTGCCAGCAGCCCTTCACCGGACACTGAAGCTTTCTTT. The chain has TRBV7-9 and TRBJ1-1; D call uncertain. Germline values: CDR1 SEHNR, CDR2 FQNEAQ (reference sequence). The CDR3 contains 13 residues. V was cut by 5 bases and J by 3 bases, with 10 bases left in between.

This chain joins TRBV28 and TRBJ1-1; D remains ambiguous. V was pared by 6 bases and J by 0 bases, with 2 bases between. Germline V gene data show CDR1 as MDHEN and CDR2 as SYDVKM. The CDR3 totals 11 residues. DNA for the CDR3: TGTGCCAGCAGGGTGAACACTGAAGCTTTCTTT. Amino acids: CASRVNTEAFF.

The gene calls are TRBV10-3 and TRBJ1-5, with 7 positions matching TRBD1. The CDR3 extends over 13 amino acids. Germline CDR1 ENHRY, CDR2 SYGVKD. The V gene end was trimmed by 8 bases and the J gene end by 4 bases; junction bases not matched to a gene: 5. CDR3 region: CAIGGQSNQPQHF. CDR3 DNA sequence: TGTGCCATCGGGGGACAGTCGAATCAGCCCCAGCATTTT.

The genes are TRBV14 and TRBJ2-7, with TRBD2 as a possible D gene (5 bases). Trimming took off 0 bases at V and 0 bases at J, with 12 bases between the two ends. CDR1 and CDR2 from the germline V gene are SGHDN and FVKESK. The length of the CDR3 is 16 residues. The CDR3 spells CASSQDRLAFSYEQYF. The DNA for the CDR3 is TGTGCCAGCAGCCAAGATCGGTTAGCGTTCTCCTACGAGCAGTACTTC.

The gene calls are TRBV5-1 and TRBJ1-6; D might be TRBD1 (5 bases). Trimming shortened V by 0 bases and J by 4 bases, and 17 bases separated the two germline ends. The CDR3 length is 18 residues. Germline V gene sequence: CDR1 SGHRS, CDR2 YFSETQ. CDR3 in DNA: TGCGCCAGCAGCTTGGCCGCAGGGACTGGGATTTATAATTCACCCCTCCACTTT. Residues: CASSLAAGTGIYNSPLHF.